This T cell receptor (beta chain) was sequenced for a study of blood T cells in healthy people across ages. Roughly 9.8 milliliters of peripheral blood were drawn from each donor. In the case of this clonotype: What it recognizes is unknown.

Using a J-beta primer mix together with a sample-barcoded 5' primer, a second PCR was run for about 7 to 12 cycles. TCRdb reprocessed the 5' RACE reads via MiXCR and lists one record per CDR3 protein. Of approximately 780,000 distinct CDR3 sequences detected, around a quarter appear once; the ten largest clones hold approximately 2.9%. Notes on the study in general: Both higher diversity and more naive CD4+ cells marked long-lived donors when set against aged donors. Shifts in expanded clonotypes may have been confounded by donor CMV status, which was unknown. One million T cells yielded diversity estimates that were considered underestimates.

Germline CDR1 and CDR2: SGHDT and YYEEEE. V shed 3 bases and J 3 bases; nucleotides not matched to a gene: 8. This CDR3 is 16 amino acids long. These same data were also listed under a study on T cells of mothers and their children.

The sequence was obtained from a boy aged 10-17 years in good health. The sample was blood. The rearrangement joins TRBV5-6 to TRBJ1-5; 8 bases agree with TRBD1. In DNA, the CDR3 is TGTGCCAGCAGCTCCATGGGGACAGGCCTCAATCAGCCCCAGCATTTT. Translating gives CASSSMGTGLNQPQHF.